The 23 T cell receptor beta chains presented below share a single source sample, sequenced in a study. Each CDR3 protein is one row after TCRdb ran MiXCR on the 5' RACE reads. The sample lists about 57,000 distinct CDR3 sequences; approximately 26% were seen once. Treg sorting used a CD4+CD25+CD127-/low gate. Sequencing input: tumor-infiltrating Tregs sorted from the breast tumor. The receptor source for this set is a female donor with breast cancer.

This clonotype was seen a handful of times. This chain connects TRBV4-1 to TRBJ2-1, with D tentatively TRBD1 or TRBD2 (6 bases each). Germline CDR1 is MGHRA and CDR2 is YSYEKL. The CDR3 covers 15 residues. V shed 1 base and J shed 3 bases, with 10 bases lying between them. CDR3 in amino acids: CASSQAGAYYNEQFF. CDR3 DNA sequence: TGCGCCAGCAGCCAAGCGGGGGCCTACTACAATGAGCAGTTCTTC.

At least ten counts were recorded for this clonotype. CDR3 loop: CASSYPTGLWLIHEQFF. CDR3 in DNA: TGTGCCAGCAGTTACCCCACGGGACTATGGTTAATCCATGAGCAGTTCTTC. The genes are TRBV6-2 or TRBV6-3 and TRBJ2-1, with 7 positions matching TRBD2. Trimming took 2 bases from V and 8 from J; bases not matched to a gene: 15. The CDR3 covers 17 residues. CDR1 and CDR2 from the germline V gene are MNHEY and SVGEGT.

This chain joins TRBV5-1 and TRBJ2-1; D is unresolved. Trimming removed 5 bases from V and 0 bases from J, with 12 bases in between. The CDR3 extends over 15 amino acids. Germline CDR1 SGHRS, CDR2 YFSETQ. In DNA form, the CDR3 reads TGCGCCAGCAGAACAACTGACCACTCCTACAATGAGCAGTTCTTC. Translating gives CASRTTDHSYNEQFF.

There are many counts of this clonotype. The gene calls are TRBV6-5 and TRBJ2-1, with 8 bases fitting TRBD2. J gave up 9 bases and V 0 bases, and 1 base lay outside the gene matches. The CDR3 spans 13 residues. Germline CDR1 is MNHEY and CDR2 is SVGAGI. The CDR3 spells CASSYSSGSEQFF. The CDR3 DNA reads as TGTGCCAGCAGTTACTCAAGCGGGAGTGAGCAGTTCTTC.

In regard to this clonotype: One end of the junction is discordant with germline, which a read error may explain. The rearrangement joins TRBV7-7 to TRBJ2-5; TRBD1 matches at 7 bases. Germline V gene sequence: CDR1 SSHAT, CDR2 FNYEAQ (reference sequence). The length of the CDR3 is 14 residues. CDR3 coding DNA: TGTGCTAGCAGCTTAGGGGGCGCGGTTGAGACCCAGTACTTC. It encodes CASSLGGAVETQYF.

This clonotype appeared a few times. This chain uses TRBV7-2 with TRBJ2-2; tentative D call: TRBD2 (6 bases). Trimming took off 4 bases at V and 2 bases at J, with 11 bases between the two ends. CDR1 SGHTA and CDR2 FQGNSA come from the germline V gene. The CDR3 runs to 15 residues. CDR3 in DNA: TGTGCCAGCAGCTCGACTAGTCGAAACACCGGGGAGCTGTTTTTT. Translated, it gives CASSSTSRNTGELFF. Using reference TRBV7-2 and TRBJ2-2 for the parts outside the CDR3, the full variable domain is GAGVSQSPSNKVTEKGKDVELRCDPISGHTALYWYRQSLGQGLEFLIYFQGNSAPDKSGLPSDRFSAERTGGSVSTLTIQRTQQEDSAVYLCASSSTSRNTGELFFGEGSRLTVL.

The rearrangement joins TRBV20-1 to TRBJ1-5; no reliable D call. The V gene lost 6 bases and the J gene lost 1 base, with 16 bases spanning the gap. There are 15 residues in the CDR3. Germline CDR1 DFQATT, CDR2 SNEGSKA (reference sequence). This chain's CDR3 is CSATRQVRSNQPQHF. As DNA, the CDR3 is TGCAGTGCAACCCGGCAGGTCCGAAGCAATCAGCCCCAGCATTTT.

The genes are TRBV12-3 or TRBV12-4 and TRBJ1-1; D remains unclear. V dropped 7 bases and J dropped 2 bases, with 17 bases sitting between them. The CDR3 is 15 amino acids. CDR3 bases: TGTGCCAGCACCCTGGGTGTCCGGGAAAACACTGAAGCTTTCTTT. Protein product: CASTLGVRENTEAFF.

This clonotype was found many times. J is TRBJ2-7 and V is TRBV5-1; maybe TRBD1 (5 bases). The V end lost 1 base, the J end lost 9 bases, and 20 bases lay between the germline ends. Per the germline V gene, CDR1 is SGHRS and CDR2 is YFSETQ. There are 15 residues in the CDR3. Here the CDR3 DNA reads TGCGCCAGCAGCTTGTCGATCGGCTTAAACCAGGGGCAGTACTTC. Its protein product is CASSLSIGLNQGQYF.

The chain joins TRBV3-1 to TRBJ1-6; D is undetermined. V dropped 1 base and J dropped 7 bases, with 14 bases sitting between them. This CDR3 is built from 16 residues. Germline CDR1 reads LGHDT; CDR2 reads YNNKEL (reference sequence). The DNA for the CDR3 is TGTGCCAGCAGCCAAGGGTTGGGGTGGCGCAATTCACCCCTCCACTTT. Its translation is CASSQGLGWRNSPLHF.

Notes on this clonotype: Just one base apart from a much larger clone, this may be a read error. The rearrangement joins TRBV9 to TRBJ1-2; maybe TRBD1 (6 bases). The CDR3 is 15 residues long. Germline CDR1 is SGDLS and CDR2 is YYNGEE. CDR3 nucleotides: TGTGCCGGCAGCGTAGGGGGAGATGGGCTGTATGGCTACACCTTC. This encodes CAGSVGGDGLYGYTF.

The CDR3 loop reads CASNRFGSSNTQYF. CDR3 DNA: TGTGCCAGCAATCGATTCGGGTCGTCGAATACGCAGTATTTT. V gene TRBV27 combines with J gene TRBJ2-3; no reliable D call. Between the trimmed V and J ends, which lost 7 bases and 7 bases, there was a span of 18 bases. CDR3 length: 14 residues. Per germline, CDR1 MNHEY and CDR2 SMNVEV (reference sequence).

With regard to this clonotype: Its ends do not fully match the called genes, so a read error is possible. This CDR3 is CAGSPGLAGGDTQYF. The CDR3 DNA is TGTGCCGGCAGCCCTGGACTAGCGGGAGGGGATACGCAGTATTTT. The chain couples TRBV12-3 or TRBV12-4 to TRBJ2-3, with TRBD2 matching 15 bases. This CDR3 is built from 15 residues.

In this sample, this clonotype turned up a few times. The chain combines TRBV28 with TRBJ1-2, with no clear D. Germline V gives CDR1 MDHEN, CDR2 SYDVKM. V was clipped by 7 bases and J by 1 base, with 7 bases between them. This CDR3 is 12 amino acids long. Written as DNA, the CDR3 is TGTGCCAGCATGATCATTAACTATGGCTACACCTTC. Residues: CASMIINYGYTF.

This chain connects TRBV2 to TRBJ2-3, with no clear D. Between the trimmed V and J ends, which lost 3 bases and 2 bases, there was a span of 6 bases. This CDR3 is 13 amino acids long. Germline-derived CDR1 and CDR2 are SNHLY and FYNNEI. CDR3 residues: CASSDPDTDTQYF. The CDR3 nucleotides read TGTGCCAGCAGTGACCCGGACACAGATACGCAGTATTTT.

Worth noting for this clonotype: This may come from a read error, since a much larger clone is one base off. CDR3 amino acids: CASSKEVSTEAFF. The CDR3 nucleotides read TGTGCCAGCAGCAAGGAAGTATCCACTGAAGCTTTCTTT. The chain couples TRBV6-2 or TRBV6-3 to TRBJ1-1; no clear D. This CDR3 region has 13 residues. The V gene lost 6 bases and the J gene lost 4 bases, with 12 bases spanning the gap. CDR1 and CDR2 from the germline V gene are MNHEY and SVGEGT.

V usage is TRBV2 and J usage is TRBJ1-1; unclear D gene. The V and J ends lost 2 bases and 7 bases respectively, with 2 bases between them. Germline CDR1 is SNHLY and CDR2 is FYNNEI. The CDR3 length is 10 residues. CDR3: CASSEFEAFF. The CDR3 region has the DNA TGTGCCAGCAGTGAATTTGAAGCTTTCTTT.

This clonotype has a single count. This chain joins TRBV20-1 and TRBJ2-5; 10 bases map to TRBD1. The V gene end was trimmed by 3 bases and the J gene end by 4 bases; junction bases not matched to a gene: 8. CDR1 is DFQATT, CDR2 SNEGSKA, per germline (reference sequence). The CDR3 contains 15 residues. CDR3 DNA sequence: TGCAGTGCTAGGATTCAGACAGGGGGCATAGAGACCCAGTACTTC. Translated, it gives CSARIQTGGIETQYF.

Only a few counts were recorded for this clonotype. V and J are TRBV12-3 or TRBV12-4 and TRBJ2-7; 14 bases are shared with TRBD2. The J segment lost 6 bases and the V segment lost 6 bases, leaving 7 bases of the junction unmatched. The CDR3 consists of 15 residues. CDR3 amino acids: CASRIGTSGSGEQYF. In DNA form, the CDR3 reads TGTGCCAGCAGGATCGGGACTAGCGGGAGCGGCGAGCAGTACTTC.

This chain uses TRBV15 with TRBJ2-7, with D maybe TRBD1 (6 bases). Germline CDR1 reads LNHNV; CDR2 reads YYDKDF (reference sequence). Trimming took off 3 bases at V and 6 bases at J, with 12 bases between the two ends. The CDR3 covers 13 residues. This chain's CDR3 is CATSSLQGSEQYF. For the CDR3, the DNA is TGTGCCACCAGCAGCCTCCAGGGGAGCGAGCAGTACTTC.

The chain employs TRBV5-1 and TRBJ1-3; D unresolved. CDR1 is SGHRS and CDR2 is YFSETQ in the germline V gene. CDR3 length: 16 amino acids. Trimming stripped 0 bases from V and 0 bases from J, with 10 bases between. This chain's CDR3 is CASSLGSTNSGNTIYF. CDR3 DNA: TGCGCCAGCAGCTTGGGGTCGACAAACTCTGGAAACACCATATATTTT.

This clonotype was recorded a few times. CDR3 DNA sequence: TGCAGCGTTTTTCCGGGAGGAGAGACCCAGTACTTC. Protein: CSVFPGGETQYF. The chain couples TRBV29-1 to TRBJ2-5; 7 bases match TRBD2. The ends lost 5 bases at V and 4 bases at J; junction bases unmatched: 4. Germline-derived CDR1 and CDR2 are SQVTM and ANQGSEA. This CDR3 has 12 residues.

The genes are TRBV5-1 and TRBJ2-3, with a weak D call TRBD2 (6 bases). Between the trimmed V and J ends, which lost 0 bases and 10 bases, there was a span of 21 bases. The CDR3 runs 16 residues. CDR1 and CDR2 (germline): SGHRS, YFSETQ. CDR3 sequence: CASSLVVGLAKEAQYF. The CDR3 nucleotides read TGCGCCAGCAGCTTGGTCGTTGGGCTAGCGAAAGAGGCGCAGTATTTT.